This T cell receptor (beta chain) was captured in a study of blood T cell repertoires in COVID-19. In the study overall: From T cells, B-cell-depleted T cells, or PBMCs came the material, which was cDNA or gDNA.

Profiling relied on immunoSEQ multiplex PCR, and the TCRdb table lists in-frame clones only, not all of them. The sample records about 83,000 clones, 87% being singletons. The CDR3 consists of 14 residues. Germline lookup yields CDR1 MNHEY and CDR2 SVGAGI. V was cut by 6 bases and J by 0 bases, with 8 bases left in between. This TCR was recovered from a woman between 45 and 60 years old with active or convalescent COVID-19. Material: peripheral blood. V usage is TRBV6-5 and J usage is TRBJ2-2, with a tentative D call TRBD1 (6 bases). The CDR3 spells CASRRQANTGELFF. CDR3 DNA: TGTGCCAGCAGGAGACAGGCGAACACCGGGGAGCTGTTTTTT.